These T cell receptor beta chains were read from a single sample in a study of response to subunit inactivated influenza vaccine. TCRdb reanalysed the RT-PCR reads using MiXCR and keeps one entry per CDR3 protein. The table lists around 320,000 distinct CDR3 sequences, about 20% of them singletons. This specimen consisted of PBMCs from blood, obtained less than 22 months after vaccination. These receptors were obtained from a man aged 50 to 69 who received an inactivated influenza vaccine. Each CDR3 is given with its conserved first and last residue. Each record gives: D gene, V gene, clone size, J gene, CDR3 protein, CDR3 DNA. A D gene is named only where the DNA matches it firmly. For some rows the clone size is stated as once, few or many, or as a class when expanded; others skip it.

D: NA
V: TRBV11-2
size: few
J: TRBJ2-1
CDR3: CASRRGLAARTYNEQFF
DNA: TGTGCCAGCAGAAGGGGATTGGCGGCCAGGACCTACAATGAGCAGTTCTTC

D: TRBD1
V: TRBV27
size: few
J: TRBJ1-1
CDR3: CASSKQTGGLTEAFF
DNA: TGTGCCAGCAGTAAACAGACAGGGGGCCTCACTGAAGCTTTCTTT

D: NA
V: TRBV20-1
size: few
J: TRBJ1-2
CDR3: CSARGWHSANYGYTF
DNA: TGCAGTGCTAGAGGCTGGCACAGCGCTAACTATGGCTACACCTTC

D: NA
V: TRBV28
size: many
J: TRBJ1-2
CDR3: CASSLGRGGYTF
DNA: TGTGCCAGCAGTTTGGGTAGAGGAGGCTACACCTTC

D: NA
V: TRBV18
size: NA
J: TRBJ2-7
CDR3: CASSPPGGGYEQYF
DNA: TGTGCCAGCTCACCACCGGGCGGAGGCTACGAGCAGTACTTC

D: TRBD1
V: TRBV11-2
size: NA
J: TRBJ2-2
CDR3: CASSLSGDRGPGELFF
DNA: TGTGCCAGCAGCTTATCGGGGGACAGGGGGCCCGGGGAGCTGTTTTTT

D: NA
V: TRBV7-2
size: many
J: TRBJ1-2
CDR3: CASSLGPYLYGGYTF
DNA: TGTGCCAGCAGCTTAGGCCCGTACTTATATGGGGGCTACACCTTC

D: TRBD1
V: TRBV14
size: NA
J: TRBJ1-4
CDR3: CASSQFIGTGATNEKLFF
DNA: TGTGCCAGCAGCCAATTTATCGGGACAGGGGCAACTAATGAAAAACTGTTTTTT

D: TRBD2
V: TRBV11-2
size: NA
J: TRBJ2-5
CDR3: CASSLVPGIAGVQETQYF
DNA: TGTGCCAGCAGCTTAGTTCCTGGGATAGCGGGGGTCCAAGAGACCCAGTACTTC

D: NA
V: TRBV24-1
size: NA
J: TRBJ2-7
CDR3: CATSDARVSYEQYF
DNA: TGTGCCACCAGTGATGCGAGGGTCTCCTACGAGCAGTACTTC

D: NA
V: TRBV6-2/TRBV6-3
size: few
J: TRBJ1-5
CDR3: CASSLWGYDQPQHF
DNA: TGTGCCAGCAGCCTTTGGGGGTACGATCAGCCCCAGCATTTT

D: TRBD1
V: TRBV12-3/TRBV12-4
size: NA
J: TRBJ2-7
CDR3: CASSKVGQGIYEQYF
DNA: TGTGCCAGCAGCAAAGTCGGACAGGGGATATACGAGCAGTACTTC

D: NA
V: TRBV7-9
size: NA
J: TRBJ2-7
CDR3: CASSLAAGYEQYF
DNA: TGTGCCAGCAGCTTGGCCGCCGGTTACGAGCAGTACTTC

D: TRBD1
V: TRBV12-3/TRBV12-4
size: many
J: TRBJ1-1
CDR3: CASSAQTGTGEAFF
DNA: TGTGCCAGCAGTGCCCAGACAGGGACTGGTGAAGCTTTCTTT

D: NA
V: TRBV20-1
size: NA
J: TRBJ1-1
CDR3: CSAKDKNGNTEAFF
DNA: TGCAGCGCAAAGGACAAGAACGGGAACACTGAAGCTTTCTTT

D: TRBD1
V: TRBV12-3/TRBV12-4
size: NA
J: TRBJ1-5
CDR3: CASRPGQGRNQPQHF
DNA: TGTGCCAGCAGACCAGGACAGGGCCGCAATCAGCCCCAGCATTTT

D: NA
V: TRBV5-1
size: NA
J: TRBJ2-2
CDR3: CASSLVATNTGELFF
DNA: TGCGCCAGCAGCTTGGTAGCAACGAACACCGGGGAGCTGTTTTTT

D: TRBD1
V: TRBV5-1
size: few
J: TRBJ1-4
CDR3: CASSQLGTAEKLFF
DNA: TGCGCCAGCAGCCAACTCGGGACAGCCGAAAAACTGTTTTTT

D: TRBD1
V: TRBV5-1
size: few
J: TRBJ1-6
CDR3: CASSLEGTGVYNSPLHF
DNA: TGCGCCAGCAGCTTGGAAGGGACAGGGGTTTATAATTCACCCCTCCACTTT

D: TRBD2
V: TRBV28
size: NA
J: TRBJ2-1
CDR3: CASSLLVTSGYNEQFF
DNA: TGTGCCAGCAGTTTATTAGTGACTAGCGGGTACAATGAGCAGTTCTTC

D: NA
V: TRBV7-2
size: NA
J: TRBJ1-4
CDR3: CASSVDLVGKLFF
DNA: TGTGCCAGCAGCGTAGACCTTGTCGGAAAACTGTTTTTT

D: NA
V: TRBV7-9
size: NA
J: TRBJ1-3
CDR3: CASSLDRDGNTIYF
DNA: TGTGCCAGCAGCTTAGACCGGGATGGAAACACCATATATTTT

D: NA
V: TRBV5-5
size: NA
J: TRBJ2-1
CDR3: CASSFGRTTGNEQFF
DNA: TGTGCCAGCAGCTTCGGGAGGACGACAGGCAATGAGCAGTTCTTC

D: NA
V: TRBV2
size: few
J: TRBJ2-7
CDR3: CASREVGVYEQYF
DNA: TGTGCCAGCAGGGAGGTGGGGGTCTACGAGCAGTACTTC

D: TRBD1
V: TRBV5-1
size: NA
J: TRBJ2-7
CDR3: CASRPGQPLYEQYF
DNA: TGCGCCAGCAGACCGGGACAGCCTCTTTACGAGCAGTACTTC

D: NA
V: TRBV20-1
size: once
J: TRBJ2-1
CDR3: CSARDSFDPNHLNEQFF
DNA: TGCAGTGCTAGAGATTCTTTCGACCCGAATCATCTCAATGAGCAGTTCTTC

D: TRBD1
V: TRBV6-1
size: NA
J: TRBJ1-1
CDR3: CASRERPGTGNTEAFF
DNA: TGTGCCAGTAGGGAGCGTCCCGGGACAGGGAACACTGAAGCTTTCTTT

D: NA
V: TRBV20-1
size: NA
J: TRBJ2-5
CDR3: CSARVKSAMGTQYF
DNA: TGCAGTGCTAGAGTGAAATCGGCTATGGGGACCCAGTACTTC

D: NA
V: TRBV9
size: few
J: TRBJ2-2
CDR3: CASSAAGFPAGELFF
DNA: TGTGCCAGCAGCGCTGCGGGATTCCCGGCCGGGGAGCTGTTTTTT

D: NA
V: TRBV7-8
size: NA
J: TRBJ1-5
CDR3: CASSKGGGGQWPRHF
DNA: TGTGCCAGCAGCAAAGGAGGGGGGGGCCAATGGCCCCGGCATTTT

D: NA
V: TRBV28
size: many
J: TRBJ1-1
CDR3: CASSPRGQPMNTEAFF
DNA: TGTGCCAGCAGCCCCAGAGGACAGCCCATGAACACTGAAGCTTTCTTT